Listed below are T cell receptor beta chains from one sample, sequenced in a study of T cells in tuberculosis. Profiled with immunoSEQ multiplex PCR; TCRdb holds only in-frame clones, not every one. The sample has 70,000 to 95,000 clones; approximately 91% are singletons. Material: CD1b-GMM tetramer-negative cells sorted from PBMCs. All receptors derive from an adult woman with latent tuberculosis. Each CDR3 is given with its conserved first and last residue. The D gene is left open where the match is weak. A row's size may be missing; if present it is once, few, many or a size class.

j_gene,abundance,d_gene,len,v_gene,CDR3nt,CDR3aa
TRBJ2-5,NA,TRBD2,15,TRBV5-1,TGCGCCTTCCCCTCAGGGGCTAGCGGGCCAGAGACCCAGTACTTC,CAFPSGASGPETQYF
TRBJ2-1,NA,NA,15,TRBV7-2,TGTGCCAGCAGCTTAGTAGGGGGAAATGGCAATGAGCAGTTCTTC,CASSLVGGNGNEQFF
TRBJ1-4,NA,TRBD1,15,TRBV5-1,TGCGCCAGCAGCTTGAGGGGGACAGGGAATGAAAAACTGTTTTTT,CASSLRGTGNEKLFF
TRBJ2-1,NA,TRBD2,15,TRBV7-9,TGTGCCAGCAGCTTACGGGGGGGCCAGTACAATGAGCAGTTCTTC,CASSLRGGQYNEQFF
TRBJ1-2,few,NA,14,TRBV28,TGTGCCAGCAGTTTTTCGGGAGGGACGGATGGCTACACCTTC,CASSFSGGTDGYTF
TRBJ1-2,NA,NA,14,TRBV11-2,TGTGCCAGCAGCTTAGGGGACTTCAACTATGGCTACACCTTC,CASSLGDFNYGYTF
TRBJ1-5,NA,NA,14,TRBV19,TGTGCCAGTAGGGGAGACAGGAGGAATCAGCCCCAGCATTTT,CASRGDRRNQPQHF
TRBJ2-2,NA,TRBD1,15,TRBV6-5,TGTGCCAGCAGTTACCGCAAACAGGGGCCCGGGGAGCTGTTTTTT,CASSYRKQGPGELFF
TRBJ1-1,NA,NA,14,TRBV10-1,TGCGCCAGCAGTGAGGGCAGGGGCTACACTGAAGCTTTCTTT,CASSEGRGYTEAFF
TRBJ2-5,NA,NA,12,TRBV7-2,TGTGCCAGCAGCCCCCCGGGAGAGACCCAGTACTTC,CASSPPGETQYF
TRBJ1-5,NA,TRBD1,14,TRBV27,TGTGCCAGCAGTACGACAGGGGGCTTTCAGCCCCAGCATTTT,CASSTTGGFQPQHF
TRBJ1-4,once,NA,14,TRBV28,TGTGCCAGCAGTTTCGGTGGAGTTGGTGAAAAACTGTTTTTT,CASSFGGVGEKLFF
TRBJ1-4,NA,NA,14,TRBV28,TGTGCCAGCAGCTTGGTCCAGGGGTTTGAAAAACTGTTTTTT,CASSLVQGFEKLFF
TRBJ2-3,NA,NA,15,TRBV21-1,TGTGCCAGCGGAAAGACAGGGGTGCCCACAGATGCGCAGTATTTT,CASGKTGVPTDAQYF
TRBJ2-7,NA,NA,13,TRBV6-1,TGTGCCAGCAGTGAAGCGGGGCTCGCGGCGCAGTACTTC,CASSEAGLAAQYF
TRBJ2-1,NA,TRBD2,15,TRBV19,TGTGCCAGTAGTCCCCCAAGCGGGGGGGCCAATGAGCAGTTCTTC,CASSPPSGGANEQFF
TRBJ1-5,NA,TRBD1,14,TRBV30,TGTGCCTGGAGTGTTACAGGGGGCGATCAGCCCCAGCATTTT,CAWSVTGGDQPQHF
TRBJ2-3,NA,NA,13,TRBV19,TGTGCCAGTACGTTTCCGGGCACAGATACGCAGTATTTT,CASTFPGTDTQYF
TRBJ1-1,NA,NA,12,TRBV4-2,TGTGCCAGCAGCCAGGGCCACCTTCAAGCTTTCTTT,CASSQGHLQAFF
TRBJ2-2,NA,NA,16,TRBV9,TGTGCCAGCAGCGCTCGGCCCCAGGGCAACACCGGGGAGCTGTTTTTT,CASSARPQGNTGELFF
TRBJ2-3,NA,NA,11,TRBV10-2,TGCGCCAGCCTTCTAGCAGATACGCAGTATTTT,CASLLADTQYF
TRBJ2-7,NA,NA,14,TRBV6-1,TGTGCCAGCAGTGTTGGACTACCCCCCTCGGAGCAGTACTTC,CASSVGLPPSEQYF
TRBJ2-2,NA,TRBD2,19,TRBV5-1,TGCGCCAGCAGCTTCGGACTAGCGGGGGGCTTGCTTGACACCGGGGAGCTGTTTTTT,CASSFGLAGGLLDTGELFF
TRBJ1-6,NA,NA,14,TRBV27,TGTGCCAGCAGTGAGGTGGATTTGAGGTCACCCCTCCACTTT,CASSEVDLRSPLHF
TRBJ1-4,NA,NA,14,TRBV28,TGTGCCAGCAGAGAGGGAGGTAGTAATGAAAAACTGTTTTTT,CASREGGSNEKLFF
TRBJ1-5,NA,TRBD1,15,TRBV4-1,TGCGCCAGCAGCCCCTACAGGGACAGTAATCAGCCCCAGCATTTT,CASSPYRDSNQPQHF
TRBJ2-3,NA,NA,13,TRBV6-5,TGTGCCAGCAGTGAATCTGGAGTGAATACGCAGTATTTT,CASSESGVNTQYF
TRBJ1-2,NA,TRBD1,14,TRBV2,TGTGCCAGCAGTGAGTCTAGGGGGCAGCGTGGCTACACCTTC,CASSESRGQRGYTF
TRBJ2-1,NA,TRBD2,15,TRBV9,TGTGCCAGCAGCGTAGTTGGCGGGGGTTACAATGAGCAGTTCTTC,CASSVVGGGYNEQFF
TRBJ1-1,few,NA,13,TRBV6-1,TGTGCCAGCAGTGATTATCGGGGCACTGAAGCTTTCTTT,CASSDYRGTEAFF
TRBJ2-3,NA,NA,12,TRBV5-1,TGCGCCAGCAGACAGGGCACAGATACGCAGTATTTT,CASRQGTDTQYF